This passage covers 9 T cell receptor beta chains from one sample sequenced in a study of breast tumors, draining lymph nodes, adjacent tissues. One entry per CDR3 protein results from TCRdb running MiXCR on the multiplex PCR reads. The repertoire holds 180,000 or so distinct CDR3 sequences, with around a third as singletons. Samples came from axillary lymph nodes draining the breast cancer. What was sequenced was axillary lymph node tissue. The source is a female donor with breast cancer. Some clones in this sample may be carry-over from other donors' samples.

A word on this clonotype: Relative to the germline gene, one junction end is altered; a read error may explain this. The V call is TRBV11-3, the J call TRBJ1-6; D possibly corresponds to TRBD1 (5 bases). CDR1 SGHNT and CDR2 YENEEA come from the germline V gene. The CDR3 is 15 residues long. In DNA, the CDR3 is TGCGCCAGCAGCTTGCGCAGGGTCGAAAGTTCACCCCTCCACTTT. This translates into CASSLRRVESSPLHF.

Concerning this clonotype: A much larger clonotype is one base distant, so this may be a read error. The CDR3 here is CSARDRLIYTEQFF. The CDR3 DNA sequence: TGCAGTGCTAGAGATCGACTGATCTACACTGAGCAGTTCTTC. The chain employs TRBV20-1 and TRBJ2-1; D gene uncertain. This CDR3 spans 14 amino acids. Germline V CDR1 and CDR2: DFQATT, SNEGSKA (reference sequence).

Turning to this clonotype: Since a much larger clone is just one base distant, this may be a read error. This rearrangement joins TRBV28 to TRBJ1-6; D possibly corresponds to TRBD1 (5 bases). Trimming took 2 bases from V and 7 from J, leaving 18 bases between them. Germline V gene sequence: CDR1 MDHEN, CDR2 SYDVKM. The CDR3 length is 17 residues. The CDR3: CASSLRISGRGNSPLHF. CDR3 DNA: TGTGCCAGCAGTTTAAGGATATCGGGACGGGGGAATTCACCCCTCCACTTT.

There are many counts of this clonotype. The rearrangement uses TRBV7-8 and TRBJ2-7, with 9 bases fitting TRBD1. From germline, CDR1 is SGHVS and CDR2 FQNEAQ. Unmatched junction bases numbered 6, after V lost 5 bases and J lost 4 bases. The CDR3 contains 14 residues. The CDR3, as DNA: TGTGCCAGCAGCAGCGGGACAGGGTCGTACGAGCAGTACTTC. Translating gives CASSSGTGSYEQYF.

The chain couples TRBV6-5 to TRBJ1-2; TRBD1 aligns across 7 bases. The CDR3 extends over 15 amino acids. The junction had 13 bases not matched to a gene; V was cut back by 6 bases and J by 6 bases. Germline CDR1 is MNHEY and CDR2 is SVGAGI. The CDR3 coding sequence is TGTGCCAGCAGGCCCTCGACAGGGCCCCGGGATGGCTACACCTTC. This codes for CASRPSTGPRDGYTF.

The sample holds many counts of this clonotype. The V and J genes are TRBV20-1 and TRBJ2-3; D remains ambiguous. V dropped 5 bases and J dropped 13 bases, with 13 bases sitting between them. This CDR3 has 10 amino acids. Looked up from germline, CDR1 is DFQATT and CDR2 is SNEGSKA (reference sequence). The DNA of the CDR3 is TGCAGTGCTGACGGGCTGGTCAAGTATTTT. It is translated as CSADGLVKYF.

In DNA, the CDR3 is TGCGCCAGCAAGGGGGCTAGCGGGGGCGGGGAGACCCAGTACTTC. Translated: CASKGASGGGETQYF. J is TRBJ2-5 and V is TRBV10-2, with 10 positions matching TRBD2. The ends lost 7 bases at V and 5 bases at J; junction bases unmatched: 10. The CDR3 consists of 15 residues. Germline-derived CDR1 and CDR2 are WSHSY and SAAADI.

This rearrangement joins TRBV11-2 to TRBJ2-5; 7 nucleotides align to TRBD2. Germline CDR1 is SGHAT and CDR2 is FQNNGV. V lost 6 bases, J lost 1 base, and 11 bases stayed unmatched. The CDR3 has 16 amino acids. The CDR3 DNA follows: TGTGCCAGCAGTTATTCCCTAGCGGCCTCCCAAGAGACCCAGTACTTC. Amino acids: CASSYSLAASQETQYF.

V and J are TRBV6-2 or TRBV6-3 and TRBJ1-5, with 8 bases lining up with TRBD1. From germline, CDR1 is MNHEY and CDR2 SVGEGT. After removal of 5 bases from V and 7 bases from J, the junction contained 7 bases not matched to a gene. The CDR3 is 14 amino acids. CDR3 sequence reads: CASSPRQGLQPQHF. CDR3 bases: TGTGCCAGCAGTCCCCGACAGGGGTTACAGCCCCAGCATTTT.